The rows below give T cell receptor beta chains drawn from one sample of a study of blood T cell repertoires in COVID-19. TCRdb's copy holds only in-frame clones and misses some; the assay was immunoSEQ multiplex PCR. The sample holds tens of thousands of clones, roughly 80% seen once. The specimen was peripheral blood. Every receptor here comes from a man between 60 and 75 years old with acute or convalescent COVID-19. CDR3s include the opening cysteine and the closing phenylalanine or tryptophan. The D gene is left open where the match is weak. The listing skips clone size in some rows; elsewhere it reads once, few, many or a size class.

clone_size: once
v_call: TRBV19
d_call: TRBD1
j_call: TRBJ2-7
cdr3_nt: TGTGCCAGTAGTATTGGTAAGGTGGGGACAGCCTACATCTACGAGCAGTACTTC
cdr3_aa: CASSIGKVGTAYIYEQYF

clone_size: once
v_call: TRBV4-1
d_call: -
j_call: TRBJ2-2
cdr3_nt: TGCGCCAGCAGCCAAGAAGGGGGTGTACCCGGGGAGCTGTTTTTT
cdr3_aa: CASSQEGGVPGELFF

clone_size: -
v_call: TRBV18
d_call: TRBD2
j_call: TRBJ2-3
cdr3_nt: TGTGCCAGCTCACTCCTAGCGGGAGGAACAGATACGCAGTATTTT
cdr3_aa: CASSLLAGGTDTQYF

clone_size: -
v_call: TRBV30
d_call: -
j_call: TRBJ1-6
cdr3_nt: TGTGCCTGGTTACAGGGATATAATTCACCCCTCCACTTT
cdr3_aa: CAWLQGYNSPLHF

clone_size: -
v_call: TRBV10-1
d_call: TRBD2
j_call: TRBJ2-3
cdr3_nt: TGCGCCAGCAGTGGTAGCGGGAGCACAGATACGCAGTATTTT
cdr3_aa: CASSGSGSTDTQYF

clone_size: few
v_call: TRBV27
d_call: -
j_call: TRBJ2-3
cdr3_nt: TGTGCCAGCAGTCGGGAGTTAGGAGATACGCAGTATTTT
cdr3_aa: CASSRELGDTQYF

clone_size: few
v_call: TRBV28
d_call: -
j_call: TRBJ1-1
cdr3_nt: TGTGCCAGCAGTTTCCGAGACCCAGGCCGTGAAGCTTTCTTT
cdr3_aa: CASSFRDPGREAFF

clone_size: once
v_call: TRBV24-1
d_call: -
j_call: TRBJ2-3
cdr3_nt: TGTGCCACCAGTGATTTGCAAGATACGCAGTATTTT
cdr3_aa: CATSDLQDTQYF

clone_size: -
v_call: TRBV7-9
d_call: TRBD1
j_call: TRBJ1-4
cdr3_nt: TGTGCCAGCAGTTTTGGGGGACAGGGTGTGTTTTTT
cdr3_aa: CASSFGGQGVFF

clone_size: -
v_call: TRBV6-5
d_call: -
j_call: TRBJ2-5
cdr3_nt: TGTGCCAGCAGTTTCTCGACAGCCCAAGAGACCCAGTACTTC
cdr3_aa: CASSFSTAQETQYF

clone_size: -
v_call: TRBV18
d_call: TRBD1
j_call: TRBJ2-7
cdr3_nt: TGTGCCAGCTCCCGACAGGGGGGCTCCGAGCAGTACTTC
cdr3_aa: CASSRQGGSEQYF

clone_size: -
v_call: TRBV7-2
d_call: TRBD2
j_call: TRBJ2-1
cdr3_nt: TGTGCCAGCAGCTCCCCACTAGCGGGATCTATGAAGTTCTTC
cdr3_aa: CASSSPLAGSMKFF

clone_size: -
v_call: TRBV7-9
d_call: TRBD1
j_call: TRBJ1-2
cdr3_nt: TGTGCCAGCAGCTTAGGGGACAGGGAACTTGCCTATGGCTACACCTTC
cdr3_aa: CASSLGDRELAYGYTF

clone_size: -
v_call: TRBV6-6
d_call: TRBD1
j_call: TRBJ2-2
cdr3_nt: TGTGCCAGCAGTACCCAGGGGGCTCGCTCCGGGGAGCTGTTTTTT
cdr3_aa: CASSTQGARSGELFF

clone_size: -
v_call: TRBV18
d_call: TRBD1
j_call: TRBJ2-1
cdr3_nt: TGTGCCAGCTCGACGGGGACAGGGGCGTACAATGAGCAGTTCTTC
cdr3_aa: CASSTGTGAYNEQFF

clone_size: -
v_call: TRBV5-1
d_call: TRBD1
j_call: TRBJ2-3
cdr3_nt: TGCGCCAGCAGCTTGGAGGGGGCGGTAGATACGCAGTATTTT
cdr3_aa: CASSLEGAVDTQYF

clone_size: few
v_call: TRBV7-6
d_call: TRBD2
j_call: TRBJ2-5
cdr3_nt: TGTGCCAGCAGCCTAAACCAGCGGGGCACGGAGACCCAGTACTTC
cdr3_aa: CASSLNQRGTETQYF

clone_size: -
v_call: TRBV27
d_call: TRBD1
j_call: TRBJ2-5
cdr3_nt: TGTGCCAGCAGTTTAACCGGACAGGGGGCGGAGACCCAGTACTTC
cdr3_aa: CASSLTGQGAETQYF

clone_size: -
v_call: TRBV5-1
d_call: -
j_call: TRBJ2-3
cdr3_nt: TGCGCCAGCAGCGCGGGGCAAGGTAATAGGGCAGATACGCAGTATTTT
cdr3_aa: CASSAGQGNRADTQYF

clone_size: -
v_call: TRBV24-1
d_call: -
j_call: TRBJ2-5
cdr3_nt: TGTGCCACCAGTGACCCGTCCAGGGCAGGGGAGACCCAGTACTTC
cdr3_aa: CATSDPSRAGETQYF

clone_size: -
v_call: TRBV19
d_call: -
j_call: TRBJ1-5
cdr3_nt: TGTGCCAGTACCTCCCGGGGGGGCCTATCCGATCAGCCCCAGCATTTT
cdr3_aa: CASTSRGGLSDQPQHF

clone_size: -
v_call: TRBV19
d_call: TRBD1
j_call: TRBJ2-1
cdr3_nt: TGTGCCAGGGACAGGTTTGGCAATGAGCAGTTCTTC
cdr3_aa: CARDRFGNEQFF

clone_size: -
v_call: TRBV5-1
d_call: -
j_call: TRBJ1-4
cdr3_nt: TGCGCCAGCAGCTCCACAGGGAGATCTAATGAAAAACTGTTTTTT
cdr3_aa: CASSSTGRSNEKLFF

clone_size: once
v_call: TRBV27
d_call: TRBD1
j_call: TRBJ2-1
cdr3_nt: TGTGCCAGCAGGTCCCCGGGGACAGGGGGCTTAAATGAGCAGTTCTTC
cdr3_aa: CASRSPGTGGLNEQFF

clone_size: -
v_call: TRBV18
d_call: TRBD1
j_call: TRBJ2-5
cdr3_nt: TGTGCCAGCTCACCCCTAGACAGGGAAGAGACCCAGTACTTC
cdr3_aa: CASSPLDREETQYF

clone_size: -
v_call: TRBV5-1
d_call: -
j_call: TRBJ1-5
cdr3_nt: TGCGCCAGCAGCTTGGAGGCAGCGGGGGGTCAGCCCCAGCATTTT
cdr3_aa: CASSLEAAGGQPQHF

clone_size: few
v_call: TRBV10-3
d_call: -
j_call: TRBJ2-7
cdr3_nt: TGTGCCATCAGTGCTATGCGGGACTCCTACGAGCAGTACTTC
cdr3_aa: CAISAMRDSYEQYF

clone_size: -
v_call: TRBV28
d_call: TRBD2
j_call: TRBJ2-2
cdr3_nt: TGTGCCAGCAGTCCCCCCGGGGGGATAACCACCGGGGAGCTGTTTTTT
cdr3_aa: CASSPPGGITTGELFF

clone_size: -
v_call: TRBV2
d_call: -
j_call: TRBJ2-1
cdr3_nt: TGTGCCAGCAGTTTACTAGAGGCCGCCAATGAGCAGTTCTTC
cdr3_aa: CASSLLEAANEQFF

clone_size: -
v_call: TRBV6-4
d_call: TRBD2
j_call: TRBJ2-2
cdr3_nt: TGTGCCAGCCGTAGCGGGAGCGCAACCGGGGAGCTGTTTTTT
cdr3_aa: CASRSGSATGELFF

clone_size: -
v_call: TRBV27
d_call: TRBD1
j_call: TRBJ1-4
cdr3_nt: TGTGCCAGCAGTCCCCAGGGACAGGGTGGTGAAAAACTGTTTTTT
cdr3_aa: CASSPQGQGGEKLFF

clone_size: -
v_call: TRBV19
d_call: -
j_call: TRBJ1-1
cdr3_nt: TGTGCCAGTAGTATAGACGACTTCAGGGCCACTGAAGCTTTCTTT
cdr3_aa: CASSIDDFRATEAFF

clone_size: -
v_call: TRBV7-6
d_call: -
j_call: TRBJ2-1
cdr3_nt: TGTGCCAGCAGCTTCTCTACCATTATTAGCGGAGAATACAATGAGCAGTTCTTC
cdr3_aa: CASSFSTIISGEYNEQFF

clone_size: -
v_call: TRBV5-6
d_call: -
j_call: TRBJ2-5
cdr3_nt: TGTGCCAGCAGCCCACTACTGCAGGGGGAGGCCCAAGAGACCCAGTACTTC
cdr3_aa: CASSPLLQGEAQETQYF

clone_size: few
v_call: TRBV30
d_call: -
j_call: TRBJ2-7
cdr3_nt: TGTGCCTCTACCGGGACTGGCCTCTACGAGCAGTACTTC
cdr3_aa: CASTGTGLYEQYF

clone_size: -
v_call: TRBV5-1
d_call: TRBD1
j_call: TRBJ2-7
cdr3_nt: TGCGCCAGCAGCGAGCAGGGGGCATCCTACGAGCAGTACTTC
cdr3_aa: CASSEQGASYEQYF

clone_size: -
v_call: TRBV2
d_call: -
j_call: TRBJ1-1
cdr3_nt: TGTGCCAGCAGTGAGAACAGGAACACTGAAGCTTTCTTT
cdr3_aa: CASSENRNTEAFF

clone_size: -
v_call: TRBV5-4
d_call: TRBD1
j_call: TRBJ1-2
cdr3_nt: TGTGCCAGCAGCTTAGACAGGGGGGGCTATGGCTACACCTTC
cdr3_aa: CASSLDRGGYGYTF

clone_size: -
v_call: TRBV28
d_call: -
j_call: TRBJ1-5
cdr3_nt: TGTGCCAGCAGTTTACAGGCCCTCAATCAGCCCCAGCATTTT
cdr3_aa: CASSLQALNQPQHF

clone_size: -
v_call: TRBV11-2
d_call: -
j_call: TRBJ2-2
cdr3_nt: TGTGCCAGCAGGCGGGACAGGAACACCGGGGAGCTGTTTTTT
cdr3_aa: CASRRDRNTGELFF

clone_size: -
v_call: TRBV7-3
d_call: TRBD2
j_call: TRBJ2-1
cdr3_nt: TGTGCCAGCAGCCTAGCGGGAGGGCCCTACAATGAGCAGTTCTTC
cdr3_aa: CASSLAGGPYNEQFF

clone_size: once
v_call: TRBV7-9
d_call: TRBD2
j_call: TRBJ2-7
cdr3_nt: TGTGCCAGCGGGCGAAGCGGGAGTTTTGAGCAGTACTTC
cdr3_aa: CASGRSGSFEQYF

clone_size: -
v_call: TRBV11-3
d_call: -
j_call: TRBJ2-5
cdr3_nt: TGTGCCAGCAGCTTAATCGGGGGAGAGACCCAGTACTTC
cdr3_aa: CASSLIGGETQYF

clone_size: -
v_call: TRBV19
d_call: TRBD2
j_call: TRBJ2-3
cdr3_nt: TGTGCCAGTAGATCTAGCGGGAGAACAGATACGCAGTATTTT
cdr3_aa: CASRSSGRTDTQYF

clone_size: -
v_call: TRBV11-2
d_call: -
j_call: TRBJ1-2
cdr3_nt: TGTGCCAGCAGCCCACCAAACATGGCAGGGTTCTATGGCTACACCTTC
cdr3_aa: CASSPPNMAGFYGYTF

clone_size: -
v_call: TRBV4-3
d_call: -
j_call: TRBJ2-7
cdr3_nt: TGCGCCAGCAGCCAAGATCTGGCGGAGGGGGGGATCACCGGCGAGCAGTACTTC
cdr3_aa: CASSQDLAEGGITGEQYF

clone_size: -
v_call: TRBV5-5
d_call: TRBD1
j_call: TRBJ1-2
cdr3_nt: TGTGCCAGCAGCGTTGGACAGGGGGCTAACTATGGCTACACCTTC
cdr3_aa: CASSVGQGANYGYTF

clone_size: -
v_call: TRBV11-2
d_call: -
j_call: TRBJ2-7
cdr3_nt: TGTGCCAGCAGCCAACAGGGTGGCTACGAGCAGTACTTC
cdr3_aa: CASSQQGGYEQYF

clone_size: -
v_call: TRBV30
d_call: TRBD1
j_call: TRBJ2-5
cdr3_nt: TGTGCCTGGAGTCCCCGGACAGGGTGGGAAGAGACCCAGTACTTC
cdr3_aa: CAWSPRTGWEETQYF

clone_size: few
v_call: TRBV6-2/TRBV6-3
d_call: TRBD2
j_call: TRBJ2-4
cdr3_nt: TGTGCCAGCAGTTCCCACCTCGGGGGGGGCATTCAGTACTTC
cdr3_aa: CASSSHLGGGIQYF

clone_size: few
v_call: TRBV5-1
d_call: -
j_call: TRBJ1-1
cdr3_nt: TGCGCCAGCAGCTTACAGTGGAACACTGAAGCTTTCTTT
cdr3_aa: CASSLQWNTEAFF

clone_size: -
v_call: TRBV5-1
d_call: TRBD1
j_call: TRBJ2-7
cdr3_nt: TGCGCCAGCAGCTTGGGGGACAGGGGGCTTGGCGAGCAGTACTTC
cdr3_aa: CASSLGDRGLGEQYF

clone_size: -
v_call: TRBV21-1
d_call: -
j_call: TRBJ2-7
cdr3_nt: TGTGCCAGCAGCTTCCGGGACAGGGGTACCTACGAGCAGTACTTC
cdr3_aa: CASSFRDRGTYEQYF

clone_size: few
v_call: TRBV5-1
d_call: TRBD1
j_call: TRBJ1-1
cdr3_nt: TGCGCCAGCAGCTTCACAGGGGGGACTGAAGCTTTCTTT
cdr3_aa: CASSFTGGTEAFF